The rows below give T cell receptor beta chains drawn from one sample of a study of blood T cells in healthy people across ages. In TCRdb, the 5' RACE reads were re-called with MiXCR into one record per CDR3 protein. The data show roughly 1.5 million distinct CDR3 sequences, roughly 43% seen once. The specimen was blood. The source is a woman aged 18-29 years in good health. The CDR3 runs from the conserved cysteine through the conserved F or W. A D gene is named only where the DNA matches it firmly.

D: NA
J: TRBJ1-5
V: TRBV5-6
CDR3: CASRPPVGGGYSNQPQHF

D: NA
J: NA
V: TRBV28
CDR3: CASSPTENYRDIQYF

D: NA
J: TRBJ2-2
V: TRBV25-1
CDR3: CASTSPSPGELFF

D: NA
J: TRBJ1-2
V: TRBV2
CDR3: CASTGTFKEGYTF

D: NA
J: TRBJ1-2
V: TRBV7-9
CDR3: CASSEKTVNYGYTF

D: NA
J: TRBJ2-2
V: TRBV12-3/TRBV12-4
CDR3: CASSPSWGPRSDTGELFF

D: TRBD2
J: TRBJ2-1
V: TRBV6-1
CDR3: CASNLGLAGFEQFF

D: NA
J: TRBJ2-4
V: TRBV20-1
CDR3: CSARDRSRTLAKNIQYF

D: NA
J: TRBJ1-4
V: TRBV30
CDR3: CAWSDPSGPRREKLFF

D: NA
J: TRBJ1-2
V: TRBV6-6
CDR3: CASSDPHDYGYTF

D: TRBD1
J: TRBJ2-7
V: TRBV6-5
CDR3: CASSFGTGSEQYF

D: NA
J: TRBJ1-4
V: TRBV20-1
CDR3: CSARGGADEKLFF

D: TRBD1
J: TRBJ1-2
V: TRBV12-3/TRBV12-4
CDR3: CASSLGGQGNYGYTF

D: NA
J: TRBJ1-4
V: TRBV6-6
CDR3: CASSYRKTTTNEKLFF

D: TRBD1
J: TRBJ2-5
V: TRBV28
CDR3: CASSLWYRDRVRETQYF